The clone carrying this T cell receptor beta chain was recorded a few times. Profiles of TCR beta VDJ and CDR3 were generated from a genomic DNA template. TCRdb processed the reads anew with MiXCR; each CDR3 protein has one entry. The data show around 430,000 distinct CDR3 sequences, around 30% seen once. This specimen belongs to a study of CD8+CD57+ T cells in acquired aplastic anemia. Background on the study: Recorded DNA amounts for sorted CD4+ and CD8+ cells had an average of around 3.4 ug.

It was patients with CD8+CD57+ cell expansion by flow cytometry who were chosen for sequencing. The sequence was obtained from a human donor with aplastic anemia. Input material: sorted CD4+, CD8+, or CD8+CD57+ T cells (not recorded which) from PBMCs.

Here the CDR3 reads CASSYYRVGGYTF. The CDR3 DNA follows: TGTGCCAGCAGTTATTACAGGGTGGGTGGCTACACCTTC. The rearrangement uses TRBV6-5 and TRBJ1-2; perhaps TRBD1 as D (6 bases). Germline-derived CDR1 and CDR2 are MNHEY and SVGAGI. V dropped 3 bases and J dropped 7 bases, with 12 bases sitting between them. This CDR3 is 13 amino acids long.